This entry describes one TCR beta chain. No antigen is known for it. The data are from a study of cytomegalovirus exposure and HLA in healthy donors. Germline CDR1 MRHNA, CDR2 SNTAGT. The length of the CDR3 is 13 residues. Trimming left V 5 bases short and J 7 bases short, with 9 bases between. Regarding the study as a whole: An analysis done earlier found most TCR beta V segments productive about 87% or about 30% of the time. TRBV6-2, TRBV6-3 and some other V segments were unresolvable in 87-base-pair reads.

The study ran its PCR with 60 Vbeta and 13 Jbeta primers. Using immunoSEQ multiplex PCR, the repertoire was profiled, and TCRdb retains in-frame clones only, with some absent. The sample records about 130,000 clones, roughly 83% being singletons. The receptor's source is a man aged 18-30 years in good health and CMV-seronegative. This rearrangement joins TRBV6-4 to TRBJ1-6, with TRBD1 as a possible D gene (5 bases). The sequenced sample consisted of PBMCs. The CDR3 is CASSNGGNSPLHF. CDR3 DNA: TGTGCCAGCAGTAACGGGGGGAATTCACCCCTCCACTTT.